This is a list of T cell receptor beta chains from one sample in a study of post-analysis software for immune sequencing data. TCRdb itself ran the PCR reads through MiXCR, one entry per CDR3 protein. The data contain fewer than 550,000 distinct CDR3 sequences, around 36% of them singletons. Sequencing was carried out using blood. The receptors here all came from a girl under 18 with multiple sclerosis. Both conserved end residues are part of each CDR3.

v_call	cdr3_aa
TRBV20-1	CSARDVQGAEKLFF
TRBV12-3/TRBV12-4	CASSFSGDLTDTQYF
TRBV6-1	CASSGRALAGGLGEQYF
TRBV6-6	CASDDRGPRLSYNEQFF
TRBV12-3/TRBV12-4	CASSKGTSGHEQLF
TRBV29-1	CSGGADTQYF
TRBV27	CASSAWDQPQHF
TRBV28	CASSHYPSGMNTEAFF
TRBV11-2	CASSLGRLASETQYF
TRBV7-9	CASSNRVDAFF
TRBV4-1	CASSPGSGAETYNEQFF
TRBV2	CASIRTGFLPGANVLTF
TRBV29-1	CSVELGNNEQFF
TRBV7-2	CAGSLEASGVFSYEQYF
TRBV20-1	CSARPTDNQPQHF
TRBV20-1	CSARDWDSYYEQYF
TRBV28	CASSFGQGVRNQPQHF
TRBV20-1	CSGYQTAGDIQYF
TRBV5-1	CASRWGTSGTSTDTQYF
TRBV3-1	CASSSRPLADQETQYF
TRBV20-1	CSARDPSPNTEAFF
TRBV28	CASSLLAGQSSYNPPLHF
TRBV27	CASSSSAPPGEETQYF
TRBV7-3	CASSSDGVVRADTQYF
TRBV7-8	CASSLSAGVNTEAFF
TRBV20-1	CSARSQVLSYNSPLHF
TRBV28	CASSPEVRETQYF
TRBV29-1	CSVSGTDGDLETQYF
TRBV6-5	CASRFQGLAETQYF